The TCR beta chain described here comes from a study of cytomegalovirus exposure and HLA in healthy donors. Points from the study as a whole: Later analysis suggested most CMV-associated TCR beta chains were HLA-restricted.

The PCR had 60 Vbeta and 13 Jbeta primers. Repertoires were generated with immunoSEQ multiplex PCR, while TCRdb's copy carries only in-frame clones and drops some. Here the sample spans some 150,000 clones, 70% being singletons. Germline trimming cut 5 bases from V and 4 bases from J; bases unmatched to any gene: 8. CDR1 LNHDA and CDR2 SQIVND come from the germline V gene (reference sequence). The CDR3 has 15 amino acids. Of note for this clone: The antigen is unknown.

The sequenced material came from PBMCs. V gene TRBV19 combines with J gene TRBJ1-1, with TRBD1 identical over 9 bases. The receptor's source is a woman aged 55-75 years in good health and CMV-seropositive. CDR3 sequence reads: CASSVGTGRGTEAFF. Written as DNA, the CDR3 is TGTGCCAGTAGTGTGGGGACAGGGCGCGGCACTGAAGCTTTCTTT.